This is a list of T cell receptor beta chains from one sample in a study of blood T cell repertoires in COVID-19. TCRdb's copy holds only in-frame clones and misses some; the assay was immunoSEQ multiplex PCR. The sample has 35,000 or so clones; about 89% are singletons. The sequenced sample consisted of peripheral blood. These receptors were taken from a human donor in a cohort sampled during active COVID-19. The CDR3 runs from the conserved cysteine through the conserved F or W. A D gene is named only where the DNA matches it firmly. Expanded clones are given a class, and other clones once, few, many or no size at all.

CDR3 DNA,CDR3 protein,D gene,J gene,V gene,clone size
TGCGCCAGCAGCTTGGTAGCCGGGACAGGGGTCCCCTACGAGCAGTACTTC,CASSLVAGTGVPYEQYF,TRBD1,TRBJ2-7,TRBV5-1,.
TGCGCCAGCAGCCAAGAAACTAGCGGGAGGATTTACAATGAGCAGTTCTTC,CASSQETSGRIYNEQFF,TRBD2,TRBJ2-1,TRBV4-3,.
TGTGCCAGCAGTCGCAAAACAGGGGGCTACGAGCAGTACTTC,CASSRKTGGYEQYF,TRBD1,TRBJ2-7,TRBV3-1/TRBV3-2,.
TGTGCCAGCAGTTTTGAGGGCATTCAGTACTTC,CASSFEGIQYF,.,TRBJ2-4,TRBV28,.
TGTGCCAGTAGTATGGAGACAGGGGGCTGGTCTAACTATGGCTACACCTTC,CASSMETGGWSNYGYTF,TRBD1,TRBJ1-2,TRBV19,.
TGCGCCAGCAGAGAGCAGGTCTCCCTAAGATCCTACGAGCAGTACTTC,CASREQVSLRSYEQYF,.,TRBJ2-7,TRBV5-1,.
TGTGCCAGCAGCCCAGGGACAGGGGAGGAAAAACTGTTTTTT,CASSPGTGEEKLFF,TRBD1,TRBJ1-4,TRBV28,.
TGCGCCAGCAGTCAGACAGAGATTCACTATGGCTACACCTTC,CASSQTEIHYGYTF,.,TRBJ1-2,TRBV5-1,.
TGCGCCAGCAGCCCCCGGACAGATCTTCCCGGGGAGCTGTTTTTT,CASSPRTDLPGELFF,.,TRBJ2-2,TRBV5-1,.
TGTGCCAGCAGTAAAACAGGGTCACAGCCCCAGCATTTT,CASSKTGSQPQHF,.,TRBJ1-5,TRBV6-5,.
TGTGCCAGCAGTTACAAGACAGCCTATGGCTACACCTTC,CASSYKTAYGYTF,.,TRBJ1-2,TRBV6-5,.
TGTGCCAGCAGCTATGGACAGGGTCGTGAGCAGTACTTC,CASSYGQGREQYF,TRBD1,TRBJ2-7,TRBV5-6,.
TGTGCCAGCAGTTCAAGCCCAGGGGCCGAGCAGTACTTC,CASSSSPGAEQYF,.,TRBJ2-7,TRBV28,.
TGTGCTAGTGGTTTAGCACAGGGGGCGAGGGAAAAACTGTTTTTT,CASGLAQGAREKLFF,TRBD1,TRBJ1-4,TRBV12-5,.
TGTGCCAGCAGCTTTTTATCGAGCTCCTACAATGAGCAGTTCTTC,CASSFLSSSYNEQFF,.,TRBJ2-1,TRBV11-2,.
TGTGCCAGCAGCCTTGGGGGGGGGCTCGGGAATGAGCAGTTCTTC,CASSLGGGLGNEQFF,.,TRBJ2-1,TRBV3-1/TRBV3-2,.
TGCGCCAGCAGCCCGTCCGGGACAGGGGGAGGCGAGCAGTACTTC,CASSPSGTGGGEQYF,TRBD1,TRBJ2-7,TRBV5-1,once
TGCGCCAGCAGCCAGTCCGGGAACTACGAGCAGTACTTC,CASSQSGNYEQYF,.,TRBJ2-7,TRBV4-1,few
TGCAGACCCGGGACTGCCATGGGGCAGTTCTTC,CRPGTAMGQFF,.,TRBJ2-1,TRBV20-1,.
TGTGCCAGCAGCTGGGGACAGGGCGGCAATCAGCCCCAGCATTTT,CASSWGQGGNQPQHF,TRBD1,TRBJ1-5,TRBV7-2,once
TGCGCCAGCAGCCAAGTATCCGGGACAGGCTACACCTTC,CASSQVSGTGYTF,.,TRBJ1-2,TRBV4-1,.
TGTGCCAGCAGCGGGGACAGGGGTCCCTATGGCTACACCTTC,CASSGDRGPYGYTF,TRBD1,TRBJ1-2,TRBV6-5,.
TGCAGCGTTGTTCTCCGGGTAAAAGAGACCCAGTACTTC,CSVVLRVKETQYF,.,TRBJ2-5,TRBV29-1,.
TGTGCCAGCAGCTTATCCAGGGCCAGAAGCTCTGGGGCCAACGTCCTGACTTTC,CASSLSRARSSGANVLTF,.,TRBJ2-6,TRBV7-2,.
TGTGCCATCAGTCCTACAGGGGGCTCCTACGAGCAGTACTTC,CAISPTGGSYEQYF,TRBD1,TRBJ2-7,TRBV10-3,.
TGTGCCAGTAACCTCAGAAATAATGAAAAACTGTTTTTT,CASNLRNNEKLFF,.,TRBJ1-4,TRBV19,.
TGTGCCAGCAGTTTTCCTCTCGGGACAGGCGGGGAGCTGTTTTTT,CASSFPLGTGGELFF,TRBD1,TRBJ2-2,TRBV28,once
TGCGCCAGCAGCCCGCGGACCGGGGAGGTCACCGGGGAGCTGTTTTTT,CASSPRTGEVTGELFF,.,TRBJ2-2,TRBV5-1,.
TGTGCCAGTAGTATTGGGGGGGCGGACTTCGAGCAGTACTTC,CASSIGGADFEQYF,.,TRBJ2-7,TRBV19,.
TGTGCCAGCAGCCACACAGGGGGAGAGACCCAGTACTTC,CASSHTGGETQYF,TRBD1,TRBJ2-5,TRBV3-1/TRBV3-2,.
TGTGCCAGTAGTGCCGCCGGGGACAGCCGCTCTGGGGCCAACGTCCTGACTTTC,CASSAAGDSRSGANVLTF,TRBD1,TRBJ2-6,TRBV19,.
TGTGCCAGCAGCCTCCTAGAGGGATATGAGCAGTTCTTC,CASSLLEGYEQFF,.,TRBJ2-1,TRBV3-1/TRBV3-2,.
TGTGCCAGCAGCGTAGAAACAGGAAATATGAACACTGAAGCTTTCTTT,CASSVETGNMNTEAFF,.,TRBJ1-1,TRBV9,.
TGTGCCAGCAGCTTAGGGACAGACTTAAGTCTCTACGAGCAGTACTTC,CASSLGTDLSLYEQYF,.,TRBJ2-7,TRBV7-2,.
TGTGCCAGTCTTACCGGACAGGGGTATGTTCAGCCCCAGCATTTT,CASLTGQGYVQPQHF,TRBD1,TRBJ1-5,TRBV28,.
TGTGCCAGCAGCTTGGGAGTGGGCCGCGAAAGGAATGAGCAGTTCTTC,CASSLGVGRERNEQFF,.,TRBJ2-1,TRBV5-5,once